Listed below are T cell receptor beta chains from one sample, sequenced in a study of CXCR3-negative and CXCR3-positive naive CD8 T cells. No DNA is given; TCRdb re-called the 5' RACE reads and lists each CDR3 protein once. This table lists about 43,000 distinct CDR3 sequences. The specimen was memory CD8+ T cells from blood. The source of these receptors is a human donor in good health. Some clones in this sample may be carry-over from other donors' samples. Both conserved end residues are part of each CDR3. Fields, in order: J gene, V gene, clone size, CDR3 protein. Size tells how often a clone was seen (once, few, many) or the class of an expanded clone, and some rows leave it out.

j_gene: TRBJ2-2
v_gene: TRBV29-1
abundance: NA
CDR3aa: CSVEQPGELFF

j_gene: TRBJ2-1
v_gene: TRBV29-1
abundance: NA
CDR3aa: CSVDRENEQFF

j_gene: TRBJ2-7
v_gene: TRBV5-4
abundance: NA
CDR3aa: CASSLEVGGYEQYF

j_gene: TRBJ2-2
v_gene: TRBV20-1
abundance: NA
CDR3aa: CSAREGHSFGPGELFF

j_gene: TRBJ2-1
v_gene: TRBV14
abundance: NA
CDR3aa: CASRTTGTGINEQFF

j_gene: TRBJ1-1
v_gene: TRBV12-3/TRBV12-4
abundance: NA
CDR3aa: CASSSYDREGRNTEAFF

j_gene: TRBJ1-5
v_gene: TRBV28
abundance: NA
CDR3aa: CASSHRGGNQPQHF

j_gene: TRBJ2-7
v_gene: TRBV29-1
abundance: NA
CDR3aa: CSIAEGANLYEQYF

j_gene: TRBJ1-6
v_gene: TRBV7-8
abundance: NA
CDR3aa: CASSARDSNSPLHF

j_gene: TRBJ2-7
v_gene: TRBV29-1
abundance: NA
CDR3aa: CSVLIEGRLTYEQYF

j_gene: TRBJ2-7
v_gene: TRBV28
abundance: NA
CDR3aa: CASSWDSGRARLREQYF

j_gene: TRBJ2-7
v_gene: TRBV28
abundance: NA
CDR3aa: CASSLYGQRSSYEQYF

j_gene: TRBJ2-1
v_gene: TRBV7-3
abundance: medium-sized
CDR3aa: CASSFAGGSYNEQFF

j_gene: TRBJ1-1
v_gene: TRBV4-3
abundance: NA
CDR3aa: CASSHAGKTEAFF

j_gene: TRBJ2-1
v_gene: TRBV9
abundance: NA
CDR3aa: CASSGGGANNEQFF

j_gene: TRBJ1-6
v_gene: TRBV19
abundance: NA
CDR3aa: CASSDTGEVSPLHF

j_gene: TRBJ2-7
v_gene: TRBV27
abundance: NA
CDR3aa: CASSPSGGGSYEQYF

j_gene: TRBJ2-1
v_gene: TRBV20-1
abundance: NA
CDR3aa: CSAREADVYNEQLF

j_gene: TRBJ2-7
v_gene: TRBV28
abundance: NA
CDR3aa: CASSPDRGWYEQYF

j_gene: TRBJ2-1
v_gene: TRBV7-2
abundance: NA
CDR3aa: CASSSGTGVLNEQFF

j_gene: TRBJ2-1
v_gene: TRBV6-4
abundance: NA
CDR3aa: CASSPGTSGDEQFF

j_gene: TRBJ2-6
v_gene: TRBV4-2
abundance: NA
CDR3aa: CASSEHRGTGANVLTF

j_gene: TRBJ1-2
v_gene: TRBV29-1
abundance: NA
CDR3aa: CSVEDIFGTHNYGYTF

j_gene: TRBJ2-7
v_gene: TRBV20-1
abundance: NA
CDR3aa: CSARGQDSLFYEQYF

j_gene: TRBJ2-7
v_gene: TRBV25-1
abundance: NA
CDR3aa: CASSYAGEQYF

j_gene: TRBJ2-2
v_gene: TRBV6-5
abundance: NA
CDR3aa: CASSYSTSGRGTGELFF

j_gene: TRBJ2-3
v_gene: TRBV27
abundance: NA
CDR3aa: CASSLSVSTDTQYF

j_gene: TRBJ2-2
v_gene: TRBV28
abundance: NA
CDR3aa: CASSLSGTGINRGQRDTGELFF

j_gene: TRBJ1-3
v_gene: TRBV6-5
abundance: medium-sized
CDR3aa: CASSSRPDISGNTIYF

j_gene: TRBJ1-1
v_gene: TRBV29-1
abundance: NA
CDR3aa: CSVRWREAEAFF

j_gene: TRBJ2-6
v_gene: TRBV12-3/TRBV12-4
abundance: NA
CDR3aa: CASSPPRGSGANVLTF

j_gene: TRBJ1-1
v_gene: TRBV28
abundance: NA
CDR3aa: CASSPRYTEAFF

j_gene: TRBJ2-3
v_gene: TRBV6-4
abundance: NA
CDR3aa: CASSDSGQTDTQYF

j_gene: TRBJ2-4
v_gene: TRBV6-2/TRBV6-3
abundance: NA
CDR3aa: CASSLGDIQYF

j_gene: TRBJ2-3
v_gene: TRBV20-1
abundance: NA
CDR3aa: CSATSSGGGTDTQYF

j_gene: TRBJ2-3
v_gene: TRBV7-3
abundance: NA
CDR3aa: CASSQTGYLGDTQYF

j_gene: TRBJ2-7
v_gene: TRBV28
abundance: NA
CDR3aa: CASSLSPPGRYF

j_gene: TRBJ2-7
v_gene: TRBV5-1
abundance: NA
CDR3aa: CASSFLGQGQYEQYF

j_gene: TRBJ2-7
v_gene: TRBV29-1
abundance: NA
CDR3aa: CSVAGTGSSYEQYF

j_gene: TRBJ2-1
v_gene: TRBV15
abundance: NA
CDR3aa: CATGGGNEQFF

j_gene: TRBJ2-5
v_gene: TRBV12-3/TRBV12-4
abundance: NA
CDR3aa: CASSQGYQETQYF

j_gene: TRBJ1-1
v_gene: TRBV13
abundance: NA
CDR3aa: CASSLDQGLGTEAFF

j_gene: TRBJ2-1
v_gene: TRBV28
abundance: NA
CDR3aa: CASSLQQGTYNEQFF

j_gene: TRBJ2-1
v_gene: TRBV28
abundance: NA
CDR3aa: CASSPNPSTSGRTYNEQFF

j_gene: TRBJ1-1
v_gene: TRBV7-9
abundance: NA
CDR3aa: CASSPDRSGPETFF

j_gene: TRBJ2-3
v_gene: TRBV7-2
abundance: NA
CDR3aa: CASSLISGGASNADTQYF

j_gene: TRBJ2-2
v_gene: TRBV29-1
abundance: NA
CDR3aa: CSVVTSVTGELFF

j_gene: TRBJ2-1
v_gene: TRBV19
abundance: NA
CDR3aa: CASSPTLYPSYNEQFF

j_gene: TRBJ2-5
v_gene: TRBV29-1
abundance: NA
CDR3aa: CSVDADRASQETQYF

j_gene: TRBJ2-5
v_gene: TRBV3-1
abundance: NA
CDR3aa: CASSQDLGVLQTQYF

j_gene: TRBJ1-2
v_gene: TRBV6-2/TRBV6-3
abundance: NA
CDR3aa: CASSYDPGYGYTF

j_gene: TRBJ1-6
v_gene: TRBV9
abundance: NA
CDR3aa: CASSGWTGGSPLHF

j_gene: TRBJ1-1
v_gene: TRBV6-2/TRBV6-3
abundance: NA
CDR3aa: CASSLGLSTEAFF

j_gene: TRBJ1-1
v_gene: TRBV7-3
abundance: NA
CDR3aa: CASKSGGGHTEAFF

j_gene: TRBJ2-7
v_gene: TRBV29-1
abundance: NA
CDR3aa: CSVRLADEYSYEQYF

j_gene: TRBJ1-1
v_gene: TRBV25-1
abundance: NA
CDR3aa: CASIISRGSGTEAFF